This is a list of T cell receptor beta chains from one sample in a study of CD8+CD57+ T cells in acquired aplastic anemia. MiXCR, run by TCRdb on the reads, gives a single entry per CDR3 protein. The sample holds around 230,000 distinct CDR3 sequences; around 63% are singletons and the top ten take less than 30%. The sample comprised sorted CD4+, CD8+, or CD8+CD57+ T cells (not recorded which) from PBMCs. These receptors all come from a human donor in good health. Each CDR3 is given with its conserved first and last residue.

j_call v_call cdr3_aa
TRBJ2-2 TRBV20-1 CSARGTLTGELFF
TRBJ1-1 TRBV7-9 CASSLSLSEAFF
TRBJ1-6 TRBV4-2 CASSQESRTELHF
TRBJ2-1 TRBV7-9 CASSSIAGEKNEQFF
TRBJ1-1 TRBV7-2 CASSLDAGPNTEAFF
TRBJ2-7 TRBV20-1 CSAIRLAAATEQYF
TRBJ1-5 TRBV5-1 CASSPSNSANQPQHF
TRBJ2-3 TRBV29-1 CSVGTTHTDTQYF
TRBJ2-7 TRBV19 CASSEGEGEQYF
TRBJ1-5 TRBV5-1 CASSLDNRQPQHF
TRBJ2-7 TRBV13 CASSLFGGGNYEQYF
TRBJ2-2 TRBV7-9 CASTGDTGELFF
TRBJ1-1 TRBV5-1 CASSRGQEGNTEAFF
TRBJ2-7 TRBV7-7 CASSLGDGAYEQYF
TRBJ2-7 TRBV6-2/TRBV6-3 CASSYTPGRELEQYF
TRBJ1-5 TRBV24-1 CATSDGGTGNQPQHF
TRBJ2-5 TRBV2 CACTGSPQETQYF
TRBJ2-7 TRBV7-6 CASRLSIAGGDYEQYF
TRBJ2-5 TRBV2 CASSRTTSGGGETQCF
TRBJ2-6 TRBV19 CASSIDLSGANVLTF
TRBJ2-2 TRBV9 CASSVEAGELFF
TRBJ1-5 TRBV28 CASSSPPGGRGNQPQHF
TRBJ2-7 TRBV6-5 CASNARTSGTYEQYF
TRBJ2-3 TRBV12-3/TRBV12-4 CASILAGGSTDTQYF
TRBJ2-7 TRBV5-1 CASSSTGSNYEQYF
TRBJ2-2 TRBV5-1 CASSFVNTGELFF
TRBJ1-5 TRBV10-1 CASSAGTANQPQHF
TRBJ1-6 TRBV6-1 CASSVDRSPLHF
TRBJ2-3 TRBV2 CASSEGGSGRRDTQYF
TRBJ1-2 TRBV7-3 CASSLSGGSGAAGYTF
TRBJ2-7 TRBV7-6 CASSLAGGVGYEQYF